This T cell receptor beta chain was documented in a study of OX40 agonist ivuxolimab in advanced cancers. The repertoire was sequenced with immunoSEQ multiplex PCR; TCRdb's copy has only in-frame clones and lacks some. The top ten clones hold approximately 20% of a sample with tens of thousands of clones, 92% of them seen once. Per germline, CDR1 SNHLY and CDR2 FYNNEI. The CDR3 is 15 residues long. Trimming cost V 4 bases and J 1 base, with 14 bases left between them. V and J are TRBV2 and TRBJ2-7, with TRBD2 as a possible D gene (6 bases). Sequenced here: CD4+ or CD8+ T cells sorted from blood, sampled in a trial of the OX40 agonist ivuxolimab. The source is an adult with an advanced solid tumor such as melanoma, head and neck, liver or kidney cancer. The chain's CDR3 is CASSVIGGPSYEQYF. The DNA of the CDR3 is TGTGCCAGCAGTGTAATAGGAGGGCCTTCCTACGAGCAGTACTTC.